The T cell receptor (beta chain) described here comes from a study of shared clonotypes between healthy human individuals (dated by TCRdb to 2020 to 2022). Study-wide context: The cohort included a few men and a couple of women between 18 and 49 years of age. For each donor, three plates each were used for CD4 naive and CD4 memory, two plates were used for CD8 naive, and one plate was used for CD8 memory. The study deeply sequenced blood TCR repertoires of about five healthy adults to estimate repertoire size and the extent of clonotype sharing between individuals. Different laboratories and diverse techniques were used to prepare libraries and sequence TCR repertoires, to increase sequencing depth and limit assay-specific biases. Leukapheresis yielded between about 0.9 and 9.5 billion PBMCs per donor. Paper-wide results and their limitations: Pairwise subsampling indicated that sequencing depth was expected to affect the degree of clonotype sharing among donors. The small number of donors limited the genetic and exposure-history diversity represented. Naive subsets generally had larger estimated clonotype richness than memory subsets. About 4.5% of naive CD4, more than 3% of naive CD8, approximately 2.2% of memory CD4, and 0.4% of memory CD8 clonotypes were shared across several donors. Rarefaction of sorted-subset datasets indicated incomplete sequencing despite the large sequencing depth. Higher generation probabilities were observed for clonotypes shared by all four sorted-subset donors than for non-shared clonotypes. Sampling was restricted to blood, and TCR repertoires in tissue are likely to differ from TCR repertoires in blood.

The donors were healthy, HIV-negative adults who had no recently reported acute infections or vaccinations. Every donor was a Caucasian adult living in Nashville, Tennessee, USA. The CD8 memory samples were a combination of magnetically selected CD45RO+ cells and CCR7-negative CD45RA+ effector memory (TemRA) cells. Blood was obtained by leukapheresis, after which PBMCs were separated by Ficoll-Histopaque density gradient centrifugation and cryopreserved in liquid nitrogen vapor phase. Analytical flow cytometry was used to check the purity and quantity of every magnetically sorted T cell population. From each sorted fraction, genomic DNA was isolated and quantified by UV absorbance on a Nanodrop 2000c. CDR1 and CDR2 were assigned from the germline V gene (reference sequence) as MNHEY and SMNVEV. V drops 0 bases and J drops 4 bases, leaving 10 bases in between. The CDR3 runs 14 residues from the cysteine to the phenylalanine. CDR3 DNA is the only sequence kept; it has 42 bases, read in frame from the first base.

Using the deep immunoSEQ assay, TCR CDR3 regions were amplified from genomic DNA by multiplex PCR. Genomic DNA extracted from each cell subset was distributed evenly over all wells of several immunoSEQ 96-well plates, and each plate served as one replicate. Each replicate PCR for sorted subsets received about 220 ng genomic DNA, equal to about 30,000 T cell genomes. Purified libraries were measured with a Qubit 3.0 fluorometer, size-checked on a Bioanalyzer 2100, and measured again with the KAPA Library Quantification kit. Every immunoSEQ 96-well plate was sequenced on a dedicated single-read 150-cycle Illumina NextSeq 550 flow cell. Turning to the authors' computational methods: The immunoSEQ output contained only junctional sequences without quality scores, so filtering could not match that applied to full-length reads. Sequences were annotated with PyIR, a Python wrapper for IgBLAST v1.9, using IMGT germline references to assign V/J genes and CDR3. Reads were filtered out if the reads had weak V/J assignments (E-value above 1e-6), no CDR3, stop codons, out-of-frame junctions, or ambiguous translated residues. V3J clonotypes were defined by identical inferred V gene, J gene, and CDR3 amino acid sequence. Percentage overlap between repertoires was computed as shared unique clonotypes divided by the size of the smaller repertoire. RTK rarefaction, the Chao1 estimator, and Recon v2.1 estimates of unobserved clonotypes were used to assess repertoire richness. Generation probabilities for all TCRbeta clonotypes obtained by the gDNA method from a handful of donors were computed using OLGA. Sourced from immuneACCESS, this table was stored by TCRdb with only in-frame sequences that have V and J called. A share of the clones is absent; for the studies checked, an unresolved V gene accounts for under half, and the remainder has no known explanation. Clonal size and the V and J genes are those of that table, whereas D and trimming came from the DNA. The sample table holds fewer than 350,000 clones, of which around 86% were seen once. Roughly 15% of the sample comes from the top ten.

Remarks on this clone: Its antigen has not been determined. Qualities for individual bases were not recorded, and no much larger clone is one base off.

This TCR was recovered from a man younger than 30 in good health. The sequencing sample was made of memory CD8+ T cells sorted from blood. The sample's cell subset or site, from its label and the paper: CD45RO+ cells pooled with CCR7-negative TemRA cells. Recombination linked TRBV27 to TRBJ2-7; the D gene cannot be named for sure. The nucleotide sequence reads as follows: TGTGCCAGCAGTTTATCTGGGGTCGGTTACGAGCAGTACTTC. Translated, it reads CASSLSGVGYEQYF.